This T cell receptor (beta chain) was identified in a study of OX40 agonist ivuxolimab in advanced cancers. Looking at the study overall: The eligibility criteria allowed prior anti-PD-1, anti-PD-L1 or anti-CTLA-4 therapy, and 30% to 40% had some.

In germline, CDR1 is GTSNPN, CDR2 SVGIG (reference sequence). This CDR3 has 16 amino acids. V lost 2 bases and J 6 bases, leaving 23 bases between the germline ends. Clones were sequenced by immunoSEQ multiplex PCR, and TCRdb holds only the in-frame ones, with some missing. Here the sample spans 90,000 to 120,000 clones, 85% to 95% being singletons. Notes on the study in general: Among patients with partial responses at 0.1-3.0 mg/kg, clonal expansion was among the lowest. The average count of expanded clones was higher among CD8+ T cells than among CD4+. At 0.1 to 3.0 mg/kg, clonal expansion of CD4+ and CD8+ blood T cells had occurred by week 6.

As for this clone: Its specificity is not known.

The chain links TRBV30 to TRBJ2-7; D may be TRBD2 (6 bases). The sample here was CD4+ or CD8+ T cells sorted from blood, taken in a trial of the OX40 agonist ivuxolimab. The TCR originated in an adult with an advanced solid tumor such as melanoma, head and neck, liver or kidney cancer. Here the CDR3 reads CAWSKPWGGAAGEQYF. The DNA for the CDR3 is TGTGCCTGGAGTAAACCCTGGGGCGGGGCGGCGGGCGAGCAGTACTTC.